This T cell receptor beta chain was sequenced for a study of blood T cell repertoires in COVID-19 (dated by TCRdb to about 2020). For the study in its entirety: Samples from collaborators originated in the United States, Italy and Spain and spanned both the acute and convalescent phases of COVID-19. Where available, HLA class I and class II types were taken from metadata supplied by the sample provider and were not determined by assay-based typing. The repertoires were made available in a free public database intended to serve as a resource for research on the immune response to SARS-CoV-2. The material from the prospective study consisted of cDNA or gDNA derived from T cells, B-cell-depleted T cells, or PBMCs. Deeply sampled blood TCRbeta repertoires from subjects exposed to, actively infected with, or recovered from COVID-19 were included in the dataset. The samples were drawn from the first 160 participants of the ongoing ImmuneRACE study and from 950 to 1,500 subjects provided by 6 global collaborators. A de-identified subject ID, COVID-19 status, age in years and sex were almost always included in the sample metadata. Results the study describes overall, beyond this receptor: The quantity of clinical and demographic metadata differed by source and by participant and was supplied without curation.

The germline V gene (reference sequence) gives CDR1 as GTSNPN and CDR2 as SVGIG. Relative to germline, V is missing 3 bases and J is missing 6 bases, with 4 bases of the junction outside any gene match. From its cysteine to its phenylalanine, the CDR3 spans 13 amino acids. Just CDR3 DNA is preserved here, 39 bases in frame from base 1. The immunoSEQ Assay, a bias-controlled multiplex PCR, was used to amplify TCRbeta CDR3 regions from genomic DNA. The paper's data handling went like this. Nucleated cell counts per sample were estimated from amplification of reference gene primers within the assay. To quantify the absolute abundance of each unique TCRbeta CDR3 rearrangement, sequence reads were collapsed and filtered. For each sample, productive Simpson clonality was calculated as the square root of Simpson's diversity index over productive rearrangements. TCRdb stores this immuneACCESS table with in-frame sequences only. Part of the clones is absent; in the studies checked, under half of the shortfall reflects unresolved V genes, and no reason is known for the rest. Clone size and V and J calls were adopted from that table, with D and trimming inferred from the DNA. The sample table shows about 88,000 clones, and roughly 87% are seen once. 5.5% to 8% of the sample goes to the ten largest clones.

In Seattle, one collaborating source enrolled patients while the infection was active and tracked those patients longitudinally over the course of disease. Whole blood was collected in K2EDTA tubes by collaborating institutions according to the institutions' own protocols. For TCRbeta analysis, collaborators shipped samples in one of three forms: frozen whole blood, isolated PBMCs, or DNA extracted from either of those sample types. On this clone itself: The clone's antigen remains unknown. The input lacks base qualities; no much larger clone sits a single base away.

This clonotype was obtained from a man aged 18 to 29 with COVID-19, enrolled during active disease. The chain was built from TRBV30 and TRBJ2-7; 11 junctional bases match TRBD2. The sample was peripheral blood. The CDR3 region: CAWRSLAGGEQYF. The base sequence is TGTGCCTGGAGAAGTCTAGCGGGAGGCGAGCAGTACTTC.